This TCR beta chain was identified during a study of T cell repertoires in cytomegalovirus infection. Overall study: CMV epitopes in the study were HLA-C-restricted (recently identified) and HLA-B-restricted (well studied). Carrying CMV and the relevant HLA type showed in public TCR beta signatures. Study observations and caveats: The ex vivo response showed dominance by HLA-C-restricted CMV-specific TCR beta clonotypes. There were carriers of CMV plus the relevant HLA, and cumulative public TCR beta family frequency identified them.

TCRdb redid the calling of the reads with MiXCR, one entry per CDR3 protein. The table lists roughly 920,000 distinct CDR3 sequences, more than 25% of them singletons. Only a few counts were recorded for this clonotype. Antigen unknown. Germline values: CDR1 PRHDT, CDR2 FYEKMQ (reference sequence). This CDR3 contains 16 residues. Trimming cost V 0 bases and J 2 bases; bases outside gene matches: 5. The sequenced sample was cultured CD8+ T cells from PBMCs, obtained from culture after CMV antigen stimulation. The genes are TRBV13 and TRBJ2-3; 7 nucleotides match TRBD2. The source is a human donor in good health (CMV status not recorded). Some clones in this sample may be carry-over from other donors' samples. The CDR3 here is CASSLGIGGTTDTQYF. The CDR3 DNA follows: TGTGCCAGCAGCTTAGGCATCGGGGGGACCACAGATACGCAGTATTTT.